This TCR beta chain comes out of a study of siplizumab effects on memory and regulatory T cells. General study findings and limits: With siplizumab, cumulative frequency of CD4+ memory-derived alloreactive sequences dropped significantly. Roughly 75-97% of proliferating CD4+ or CD8+ clones lacked a naive or memory phenotype that could be assigned.

Germline V CDR1 and CDR2: SNHLY, FYNNEI. Trimming at V came to 2 bases and at J to 15 bases, leaving 7 bases not matched to a gene. This CDR3 contains 12 residues. Turning to this clone: The target antigen is unknown.

The study assayed roughly 91,000 TCR templates per sample. Clones were sequenced by immunoSEQ multiplex PCR, and TCRdb holds only the in-frame ones, with some missing. Among some 100,000 clones, more than 95% were seen once, and the ten largest hold 0.025% to 0.035%. The sequenced sample was naive CD4+ T cells sorted from blood. This sequence was found in a human donor in good health. This chain links TRBV2 with TRBJ2-1; TRBD1 agrees at 7 bases. This CDR3 reads CASSELTGKGFF. The DNA for the CDR3 is TGTGCCAGCAGTGAATTGACAGGGAAGGGGTTCTTC.